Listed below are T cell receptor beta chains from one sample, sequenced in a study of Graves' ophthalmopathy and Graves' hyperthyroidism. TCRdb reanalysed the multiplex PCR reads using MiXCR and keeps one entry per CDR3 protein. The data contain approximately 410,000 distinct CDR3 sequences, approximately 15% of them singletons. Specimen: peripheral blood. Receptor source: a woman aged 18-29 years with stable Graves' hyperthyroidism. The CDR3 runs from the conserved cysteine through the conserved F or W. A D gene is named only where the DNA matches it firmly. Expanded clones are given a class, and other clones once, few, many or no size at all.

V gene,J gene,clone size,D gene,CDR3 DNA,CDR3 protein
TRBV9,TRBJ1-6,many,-,TGTGCCAGCAGCGTATCAGGGAGCTCCTATAATTCACCCCTCCACTTT,CASSVSGSSYNSPLHF
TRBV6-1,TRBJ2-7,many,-,TGTGCCAGCACCGACCCCTCATCGGGCTCCTACGAGCAGTACTTC,CASTDPSSGSYEQYF
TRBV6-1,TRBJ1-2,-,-,TGTGCCAGCAGTGTTGAAGCAGGGGAAAACTATGGCTACACCTTC,CASSVEAGENYGYTF
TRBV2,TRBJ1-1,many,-,TGTGCCAGCAGTGAGACACTATTGAACACTGAAGCTTTCTTT,CASSETLLNTEAFF
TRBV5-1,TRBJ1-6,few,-,TGCGTCAGCAGCTTGGGGAGGAGCTCCTATAATTCACCCCTCCACTTT,CVSSLGRSSYNSPLHF
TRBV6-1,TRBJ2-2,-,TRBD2,TGTGCCAGCAGTGTAGCGGGAGGGGACACCGGGGAGCTGTTTTTT,CASSVAGGDTGELFF
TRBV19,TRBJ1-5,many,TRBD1,TGTGCCAGTAGTAATACCGGGACAGGGTATCAGCCCCAGCATTTT,CASSNTGTGYQPQHF
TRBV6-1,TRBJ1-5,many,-,TGTGCCAGCGTCGCTTATAGCAATCAGCCCCAGCATTTT,CASVAYSNQPQHF
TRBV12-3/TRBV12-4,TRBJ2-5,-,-,TGTGCCAGCAGTTTAATTCCTGAGACCCAGTACTTC,CASSLIPETQYF
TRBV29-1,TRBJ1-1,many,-,TGCAGCGTTGCGGACGGCCCGAACACTGAAGCTTTCTTT,CSVADGPNTEAFF
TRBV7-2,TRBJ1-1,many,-,TGTGCCAGCAGCTTATGGGCCAGCTTAGGGACTGAAGCTTTCTTT,CASSLWASLGTEAFF
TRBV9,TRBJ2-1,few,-,TGTGCCAGCAGCGTAGTTACAGTGGGTTACAATGAGCAGTTCTTC,CASSVVTVGYNEQFF
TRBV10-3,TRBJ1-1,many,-,TGTGCCATCAGTGAGAGCCCGGACACTGAAGCTTTCTTT,CAISESPDTEAFF
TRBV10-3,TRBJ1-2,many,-,TGTGCCATCAGTGAGTCCGGCGCCAAGGGGAAAGATGGCCACACCTTC,CAISESGAKGKDGHTF
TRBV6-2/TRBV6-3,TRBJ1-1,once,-,TGTGCCAGCAGTTACTCGGGCAGGGGGAACACTGAAGCTTTCTTT,CASSYSGRGNTEAFF
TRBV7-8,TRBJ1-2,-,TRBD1,TGTGCCAGCGGACAGGGGGACAACTATGGCTACACCTTC,CASGQGDNYGYTF
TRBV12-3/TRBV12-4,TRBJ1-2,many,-,TGTGCCAGCAGTTCCACCTCAGGTCTCGGAGGCTACACCTTC,CASSSTSGLGGYTF
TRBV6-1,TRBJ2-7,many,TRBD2,TGTGCCAGCGGATTAGCGGGGCCCCAGGACGAGCAGTACTTC,CASGLAGPQDEQYF
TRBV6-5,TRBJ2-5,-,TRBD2,TGTGCCAGCAGTTACCACCTAGCGGCCCAAGAGACCCAGTACTTC,CASSYHLAAQETQYF
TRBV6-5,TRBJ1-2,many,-,TGTGCCAGCAGTTACTCCGTACAGGGTACCAATAACTATGGCTACACCTTC,CASSYSVQGTNNYGYTF
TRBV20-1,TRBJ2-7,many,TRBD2,TGCAGTGCTACCGGGACTAGCGGTGACGAGCAGTACTTC,CSATGTSGDEQYF
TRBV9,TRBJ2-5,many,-,TGTGCCAGCAGCGCCAGGGCGGGGGCCCAAGAGACCCAGTACTTC,CASSARAGAQETQYF
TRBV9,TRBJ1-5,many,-,TGTGCCAGCAGCGTAGCGGCGGGTAGCAATCAGCCCCAGCATTTT,CASSVAAGSNQPQHF
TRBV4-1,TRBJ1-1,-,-,TGCGCCAGCAGCCAAGACAGGTCTCTGAACACTGAAGCTTTCTTT,CASSQDRSLNTEAFF
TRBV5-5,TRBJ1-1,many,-,TGTGCCAGCAGCTTGGCCCTGCGAGCCACTGAAGCTTTCTTT,CASSLALRATEAFF
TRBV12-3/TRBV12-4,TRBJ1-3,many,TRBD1,TGTGCCAGCAGTATCGGGACAGAAGGAAACACCATATATTTT,CASSIGTEGNTIYF
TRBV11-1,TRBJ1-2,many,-,TGTGCCAGCAGCATAGGGGTTGAGCGCAGCTATGGCTACACCTTC,CASSIGVERSYGYTF
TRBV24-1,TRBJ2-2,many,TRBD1,TGTGCCACCAGTGCCGCCGGACAGGGGCACCCCGGGGAGCTGTTTTTT,CATSAAGQGHPGELFF
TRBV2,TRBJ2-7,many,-,TGTGCCAGCAGTGAAGGGCAATTAGGGGAGCAGTACTTC,CASSEGQLGEQYF
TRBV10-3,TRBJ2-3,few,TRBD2,TGTGCCATCAGTGAGTCGAGAGGGCGGGGGTTCACAGATACGCAGTATTTT,CAISESRGRGFTDTQYF
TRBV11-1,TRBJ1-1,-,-,TGTGCCAGCAGCTTGGTTTCGGGGAACACTGAATCTTTCTTT,CASSLVSGNTESFF
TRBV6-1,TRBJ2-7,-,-,TGTGCCAGCAGTGTATCCCAGGGACCCTACGAGCAGTACTTC,CASSVSQGPYEQYF
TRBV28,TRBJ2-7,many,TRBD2,TGTGCCTCGGGACTAGCGGGGGGATACTACGAGCAGTACTTC,CASGLAGGYYEQYF
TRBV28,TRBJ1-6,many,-,TGTGCCAGCAGTGCCCTGGGGGGGCCGTTTCACCTCCACTTT,CASSALGGPFHLHF
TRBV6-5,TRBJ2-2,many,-,TGTGCCAGCAGCCCTATCTCCCTGACAGTATCAGGGGAGCTGTTTTTT,CASSPISLTVSGELFF
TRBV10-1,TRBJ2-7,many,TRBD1,TGCGCCAGTGGGGACAGCGCCTACGGGCAGTACTTC,CASGDSAYGQYF
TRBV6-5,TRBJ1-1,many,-,TGTGCCAGCAGTTACTACCCGGGACCGAACACTGAAGCTTTCTTT,CASSYYPGPNTEAFF
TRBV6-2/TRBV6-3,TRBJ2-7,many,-,TGTGCCAGCAGTTACGTCCACGAGCAGTACTTC,CASSYVHEQYF
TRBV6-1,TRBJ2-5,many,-,TGTGCCAGTACCAGCAGGAAAGAGACCCAGTACTTC,CASTSRKETQYF
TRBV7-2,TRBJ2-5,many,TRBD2,TGTGCCAGCAGCTTGGTAGGAGCGGGGTTGCAAGAGACCCAGTACTTC,CASSLVGAGLQETQYF
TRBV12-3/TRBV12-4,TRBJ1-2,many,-,TGTGGCAGCAGTTTAGCAACAGGGCTGGCCGATGGCTACACCTTC,CGSSLATGLADGYTF
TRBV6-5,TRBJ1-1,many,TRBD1,TGTGCCAGCAGTTACTCTAGGGGGCGGGGGACTGAAGCTTTCTTT,CASSYSRGRGTEAFF
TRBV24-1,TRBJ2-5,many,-,TGTGCCACCAGTGATTTCTCGGGGAAAACGGAGACCCAGTACTTC,CATSDFSGKTETQYF
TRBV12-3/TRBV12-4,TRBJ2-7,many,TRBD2,TGTGCCAGCAGGCCTCACTTAGCGGGGGGCTACGAGCAGTACTTC,CASRPHLAGGYEQYF
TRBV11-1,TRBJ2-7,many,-,TGTGCCAGCAGCTTAGGGGCTCCAGGCTACGAGCAGTACTTC,CASSLGAPGYEQYF
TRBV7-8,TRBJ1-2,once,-,TGTGCCAGCAGCCAACGCCCGGGACACGGAGGCTACACCTTC,CASSQRPGHGGYTF
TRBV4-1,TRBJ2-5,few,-,TGCGCCAGCAGCCAAGGAGGAGGGGGATCATATGAGACCCAGTACTTC,CASSQGGGGSYETQYF
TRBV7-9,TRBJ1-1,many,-,TGTGCCAGCAGCCCTTTAAGGGGGTGGGCTTTCTTT,CASSPLRGWAFF
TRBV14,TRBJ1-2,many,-,TGTGCCAGCAGCCAAGACCATTGGGGTACGGAACGTGGCTACACCTTC,CASSQDHWGTERGYTF
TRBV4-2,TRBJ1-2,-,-,TGTGCCAGCATCCAGGCAGATGGTTACACCTTC,CASIQADGYTF
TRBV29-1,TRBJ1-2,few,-,TGCAGCGTTTTAGGGGGAAACAGTAACTATGGCTACACCTTC,CSVLGGNSNYGYTF
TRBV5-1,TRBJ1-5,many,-,TGCGCCAGCAGCTTGGAAGGCAGAGCTAGCAATCAGCCCCAGCATTTT,CASSLEGRASNQPQHF
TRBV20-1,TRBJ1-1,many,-,TGCAGTGCTCGGGGTGAGAACACTGAAGCTTTCTTT,CSARGENTEAFF
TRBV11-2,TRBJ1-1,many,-,TGTGCCAGCAGCTTAGCTCGTCTAATGAACACTGAAGCTTTCTTT,CASSLARLMNTEAFF
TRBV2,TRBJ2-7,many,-,TGTGCCAGCAGGGACAAGGCCATCCCCTACGAGCAGTACTTC,CASRDKAIPYEQYF